The present entry profiles one T cell receptor beta chain with its context. What it binds is not known. In germline, CDR1 is DFQATT, CDR2 SNEGSKA (reference sequence). This CDR3 has 14 residues. V was cut by 3 bases and J by 3 bases, with 14 bases left in between. The source of the sample is a study of T-cell memory formation after mild COVID-19. Study-level information: Among the donors, TCR clusters were largely specific to each donor.

General study findings and limits: Contracting CD4+ clones sat mainly in CM and EM; CD8+ in EMRA.

Each CDR3 protein is one row after TCRdb ran MiXCR on the 5' RACE reads. The profile shows roughly 350,000 distinct CDR3 sequences, roughly an eighth of them singletons. This clonotype was obtained from a man younger than 35 who had mild COVID-19 (a few samples of this study predate the infection). Cell type and time point are not known. Sequenced input: PBMCs or a T cell subset sorted from them (not recorded which). The chain carries TRBV20-1 and TRBJ1-1; possible D gene TRBD1, 6 bases. CDR3 bases: TGCAGTGCTAGCAGGGGCAGGGAGTACACTGAAGCTTTCTTT. Encoded protein: CSASRGREYTEAFF.